This is a list of T cell receptor beta chains from one sample in a study of PD-L1 blockade in urothelial cancer. The assay was immunoSEQ multiplex PCR, and TCRdb's table has in-frame clones only and misses some. The sample carries 50,000 to 55,000 clones, about 86% recorded once. Sequences were derived from PBMCs, sampled around atezolizumab (anti-PD-L1) treatment. These receptors all stem from a man in his sixties with urothelial cancer. Both conserved end residues are part of each CDR3. A D gene is named only where the DNA matches it firmly. The size of a clone is reported for some rows only, either as once, few or many, or as a class for expanded clones.

clone_size j_call d_call v_call cdr3_length cdr3_nt cdr3_aa
few TRBJ2-5 NA TRBV4-2 13 TGTGCCAGCAGCCCCTCCGGTGAAGAGACCCAGTACTTC CASSPSGEETQYF
few TRBJ2-7 NA TRBV27 12 TGTGCCAGCAATGACAGGTCCCACGAGCAGTACTTC CASNDRSHEQYF
NA TRBJ1-3 NA TRBV7-9 12 TGTGCCAGCAGCATGGACATGAACACCATATATTTT CASSMDMNTIYF
NA TRBJ2-7 NA TRBV12-5 12 TGTGCTAGTACCGACAGTTCCTACGAGCAGTACTTC CASTDSSYEQYF
NA TRBJ2-2 NA TRBV27 17 TGTGCCAGCACACGCAGTCGGGGAGGTGGGAGCACCGGGGAGCTGTTTTTT CASTRSRGGGSTGELFF
NA TRBJ2-3 TRBD1 TRBV4-2 17 TGTGCCAGCAGCCTTCAAGTCGGGACAGGGGGCACAGATACGCAGTATTTT CASSLQVGTGGTDTQYF
NA TRBJ1-5 NA TRBV6-6 15 TGTGCCAGCAGTTACCAGGGTGCCGGCAATCAGCCCCAGCATTTT CASSYQGAGNQPQHF
NA TRBJ1-4 NA TRBV19 16 TGTGCCAGTACTTTTCGAAGGGCGGGAAGTAATGAAAAACTGTTTTTT CASTFRRAGSNEKLFF
NA TRBJ2-7 NA TRBV19 14 TGTGCCAGTAGTCGCAGGGCAAGCTCCTACGAGCAGTACTTC CASSRRASSYEQYF
NA TRBJ1-2 NA TRBV6-5 12 TGTGCCATCCGGTCCGCCGACTCTGGCTACACCTTC CAIRSADSGYTF
NA TRBJ2-2 TRBD1 TRBV5-1 15 TGCGCCAGCAGCCCGGCGACAGGGGAGTCCGGGGAGCTGTTTTTT CASSPATGESGELFF
NA TRBJ2-5 NA TRBV5-6 17 TGTGCCAGCAGCTTGGTAAGACTACTCCAAGACCAAGAGACCCAGTACTTC CASSLVRLLQDQETQYF
NA TRBJ1-1 TRBD1 TRBV18 15 TGTGCCAGCTCATTCAAACAGGGGGCCGAAACTGAAGCTTTCTTT CASSFKQGAETEAFF
once TRBJ2-5 NA TRBV10-3 14 TGTGCCATCAGTGAACGCGGGGACCAAGAGACCCAGTACTTC CAISERGDQETQYF
NA TRBJ1-2 NA TRBV19 15 TGTGCCAGTAGCCCATACAGGGTGGTCGGCTATGGCTACACCTTC CASSPYRVVGYGYTF
NA TRBJ1-3 NA TRBV19 15 TGTGCCAGTGACACTAACAGGGACCGCGGAAACACCATATATTTT CASDTNRDRGNTIYF
NA TRBJ1-2 NA TRBV5-1 14 TGCGCCAGCACCCCCAGTCCAGGGAACTATGGCTACACCTTC CASTPSPGNYGYTF
NA TRBJ1-1 TRBD1 TRBV5-1 14 TGCGCCAGCAGCTTGTACGACAGGGACACTGAAGCTTTCTTT CASSLYDRDTEAFF
NA TRBJ1-5 NA TRBV28 12 TGTGCCAGCAGTTTAGGGGGGGAGCCCCAGCATTTT CASSLGGEPQHF
NA TRBJ2-7 NA TRBV5-1 15 TGCGCCAGCAGCCCCATGGCAGGGGTTCCCTACGAGCAGTACTTC CASSPMAGVPYEQYF
NA TRBJ2-1 NA TRBV4-1 16 TGCGCCAGCAGCCAAGTACTGGGGGCTTCCGACAATGAGCAGTTCTTC CASSQVLGASDNEQFF
NA TRBJ2-6 TRBD2 TRBV5-8 19 TGTGCCAGCAGCTTTAGGGTGGGACTATCCTACTCTGGGGCCAACGTCCTGACTTTC CASSFRVGLSYSGANVLTF
NA TRBJ2-1 NA TRBV5-1 13 TGCGCCAGTGGCCCTGGAGCCTACAATGAGCAGTTCTTC CASGPGAYNEQFF
NA TRBJ2-1 TRBD2 TRBV9 16 TGTGCCAGCAGCGATCGGACTAGCGGGAGGGCCACTGAGCAGTTCTTC CASSDRTSGRATEQFF
NA TRBJ1-1 NA TRBV6-5 13 TGTGCCAGCAGCCGAACAAAGAACACTGAAGCTTTCTTT CASSRTKNTEAFF
once TRBJ1-3 NA TRBV5-1 16 TGCGCCAGCAGCACTCTGGACACCAGCTCTGGAAACACCATATATTTT CASSTLDTSSGNTIYF